The T cell receptor beta chain under discussion was sequenced for a study of T cells in Graves' hyperthyroidism and ophthalmopathy. Study-level background: Peripheral blood was drawn at first diagnosis, prior to all treatment.

V lost 5 bases to trimming and J lost 7 bases, with 18 bases between them. The CDR3 covers 15 residues. A patient was excluded if there was uncontrolled infection, other autoimmune disease, pregnancy or lactation. Clinical symptoms, serum thyroxine, TRAb, thyroid ultrasound and orbital computed tomography informed diagnoses. This clonotype was observed many times. The antigen remains unidentified. General study points: Appearing also in blood were most of the thyroid clonotypes expanded above 0.001.

TCR beta CDR3 regions were amplified from RNA. The HTBI set primed first-round TCR CDR3 RT-PCR. TCRdb re-derived calls from the multiplex PCR reads in MiXCR, one entry per CDR3 protein. The sample has 300,000 to 450,000 distinct CDR3 sequences; about 15% are singletons. The sequenced sample was blood. The V and J genes are TRBV12-3 or TRBV12-4 and TRBJ2-1; D is perhaps TRBD2 (6 bases). This receptor was obtained from a woman between 55 and 75 years old with Graves' hyperthyroidism. The CDR3 region is CASSRDSNLPNEQFF. As DNA, the CDR3 is TGTGCCAGCAGTCGGGACTCCAACCTCCCGAATGAGCAGTTCTTC.